Listed here are 12 T cell receptor beta chains from one sample, sequenced in a study of T cell repertoires in cytomegalovirus infection (dated by TCRdb to between 2019 and 2020). The listed sequencing device is Illumina HiSeq 1500. The public reads were run again by TCRdb, first through fastp at Q25 and then through MiXCR, and only productive beta chains were kept. Each CDR3 protein gets just one entry, which takes the most common genes and DNA from the rows behind it. In all, the sample holds roughly 500,000 distinct CDR3 sequences, and approximately 15% of those were seen once. Clones ranked in the top ten supply 24% of the sample. Sample: CD8+ T cells from PBMCs. Every receptor here comes from a human donor in good health (CMV status not recorded). Some clones in this sample may be carry-over from other donors' samples.

Many counts were recorded for this clonotype. The chain combines TRBV7-3 with TRBJ2-5, with TRBD1 identical over 11 bases. Looked up from germline, CDR1 is SGHTA and CDR2 is FQGTGA. V lost 5 bases and J lost 5; bases outside the gene matches: 13. The CDR3 contains 17 residues. The CDR3 spells CASSVIGTGGSGETQYF. CDR3 nucleotides: TGTGCCAGCAGCGTCATCGGGACAGGGGGATCGGGGGAGACCCAGTACTTC.

The CDR3 spells CSASDSRGSYEQYF. CDR3 coding DNA: TGCAGTGCTTCCGACTCCCGGGGTTCCTACGAGCAGTACTTC. V gene TRBV20-1 combines with J gene TRBJ2-7, with D perhaps matching TRBD2 (5 bases). The CDR3 has 14 amino acids. V dropped 5 bases and J dropped 1 base, with 15 bases sitting between them. From germline, CDR1 is DFQATT and CDR2 SNEGSKA (reference sequence).

This clonotype was picked up many times. V usage is TRBV12-5 and J usage is TRBJ1-2; perhaps TRBD1 as D (5 bases). V shed 4 bases and J shed 4 bases, with 19 bases lying between them. The CDR3 is 16 amino acids. The germline gives CDR1 LGHNT, CDR2 FRNRAP. In nucleotides, the CDR3 is TGTGCTAGTGGTTCGTCGTTGACGGGGGTTGTCTATGGCTACACCTTC. It specifies CASGSSLTGVVYGYTF.

This clonotype has only a few counts. The chain recombines TRBV20-1 with TRBJ2-7; D gene uncertain. This CDR3 has 12 residues. Germline loops: CDR1 DFQATT, CDR2 SNEGSKA (reference sequence). V shed 1 base and J shed 1 base, with 5 bases lying between them. CDR3 sequence reads: CSARGRSYEQYF. The CDR3 region has the DNA TGCAGTGCTAGAGGACGGTCCTACGAGCAGTACTTC.

The chain is built from TRBV19 and TRBJ2-7, with D unclear. Germline loops: CDR1 LNHDA, CDR2 SQIVND (reference sequence). The CDR3 has 13 amino acids. Trimming cost V 5 bases and J 3 bases, with 11 bases left between them. This CDR3 is CASSSDRYYEQYF. The CDR3 coding sequence is TGTGCCAGTAGTTCTGACCGGTACTACGAGCAGTACTTC.

This clonotype was seen repeatedly, ten times or more. J is TRBJ2-1 and V is TRBV27, with D possibly called TRBD1 or TRBD2 (5 bases each). The CDR3 has 13 amino acids. CDR1 and CDR2 (germline): MNHEY, SMNVEV (reference sequence). Between the trimmed V and J ends, which lost 1 base and 10 bases, there was a span of 11 bases. The CDR3 reads CASSLYGTAEQFF. In DNA form, the CDR3 reads TGTGCCAGCAGTTTATATGGGACCGCGGAGCAGTTCTTC.

In its sample, this clonotype was seen many times. The CDR3: CASSLLEPLNQPQHF. In DNA form, the CDR3 reads TGTGCCAGCAGCTTACTAGAACCTCTCAATCAGCCCCAGCATTTT. The chain is built from TRBV5-5 and TRBJ1-5; D is ambiguous. Trimming pared 2 bases from V and 3 bases from J, leaving 12 bases between. The CDR3 is 15 amino acids. Germline V CDR1 and CDR2: SGHKS, YYEKEE (reference sequence).

At least ten counts were recorded for this clonotype. The CDR3 is CASSKAGEGSNTQYF. DNA for the CDR3: TGTGCCAGCAGCAAAGCGGGAGAGGGGTCTAATACGCAGTATTTT. This sequence joins TRBV11-3 and TRBJ2-3; TRBD2 agrees at 8 bases. CDR3 length: 15 amino acids. Germline-derived CDR1 and CDR2 are SGHNT and YENEEA. V lost 5 bases, J lost 7 bases, and 11 bases stayed unmatched.

In this sample, this clonotype turned up many times. One junction end does not reproduce the germline sequence, and a read error may be involved. The chain couples TRBV15 to TRBJ2-1; the match to TRBD1 covers 7 bases. CDR1 LNHNV and CDR2 YYDKDF come from the germline V gene (reference sequence). This CDR3 is 13 amino acids long. The DNA of the CDR3 is TGTGCCACCAGCAGATCGACAGGGACCCCCCGGCTCTTC. This encodes CATSRSTGTPRLF.

This clonotype showed up many times. The V gene is TRBV7-6, the J gene TRBJ2-4, with 9 nucleotides matching TRBD1. The CDR3 consists of 18 residues. The V gene end was trimmed by 3 bases and the J gene end by 1 base; junction bases not matched to a gene: 10. The V gene's germline CDR1 is SGHVS and CDR2 FNYEAQ. The CDR3 DNA reads as TGTGCCAGCAGCTTTTTGGCAGGGACAGGGATTGCCAAAAACATTCAGTACTTC. This encodes CASSFLAGTGIAKNIQYF.

This clonotype has a handful of counts. The DNA for the CDR3 is TGCGCCAGCAGCCAAGGGCCCCCGACTAGCGGAGCAGCTAATGAGCAGTTCTTC. This codes for CASSQGPPTSGAANEQFF. The chain combines TRBV4-1 with TRBJ2-1, with 9 positions matching TRBD2. Per the germline V gene, CDR1 is MGHRA and CDR2 is YSYEKL. The CDR3 totals 18 residues. Losses at the gene ends were 1 base for V and 7 bases for J; bases not matched to a gene: 14.

The chain employs TRBV28 and TRBJ1-5, with D perhaps matching TRBD1 (5 bases). Trimming cost V 2 bases and J 5 bases, with 10 bases left between them. CDR3 length: 14 residues. Per the germline V gene, CDR1 is MDHEN and CDR2 is SYDVKM. The CDR3 protein is CASSLTVGDQPQHF. The CDR3 DNA is TGTGCCAGCAGTTTAACGGTAGGGGATCAGCCCCAGCATTTT.